This T cell receptor (beta chain) is drawn from a study of CD8 T cells in ankylosing spondylitis. Findings of the study overall: In synovial fluid and blood from reactive arthritis, some motif variants were previously reported. Matched synovial fluid from ankylosing spondylitis patients was reported to be enriched for disease-linked clones. Typical of ankylosing spondylitis blood, it appeared, was a TCR beta motif of several highly homologous variants. The disease-linked clones had a CD8+ phenotype and low blood frequencies.

For this clonotype: Its specificity is not known.

The authors made TCR beta libraries by quantitative 5'-RACE with molecular barcodes. TCRdb re-called the 5' RACE reads through MiXCR, storing one row per CDR3 protein. The sample holds around 450,000 distinct CDR3 sequences, roughly a quarter seen once. Trimming removed 4 bases from V and 5 bases from J, with 18 bases in between. Germline CDR1 MNHNS, CDR2 SASEGT. This CDR3 comprises 15 residues. The clonotype originates from a male donor with ankylosing spondylitis. This chain links TRBV6-1 with TRBJ2-7; tentatively, D is TRBD1 (7 bases). The sample consisted of blood, either unsorted or a sorted T cell fraction (not recorded which). The CDR3 is CASSVQGRIFDEQYF. DNA for the CDR3: TGTGCCAGCAGTGTACAGGGGAGGATATTCGACGAGCAGTACTTC.